A selection of T cell receptor beta chains follows, all from one sample in a study of blood T cells in healthy people across ages. TCRdb re-called the 5' RACE reads with MiXCR, one entry per CDR3 protein. The table has about 580,000 distinct CDR3 sequences, around half seen once. The specimen was blood. These receptors all come from an elderly man in good health. Each CDR3 is given with its conserved first and last residue. Fields, in order: clone size, V gene, J gene, CDR3 protein. Rows may omit the clone size; those that give it use once, few, many or a size class.

-,TRBV6-2/TRBV6-3,TRBJ2-1,CASSSSKNGLAGDSGQFF
-,TRBV3-1,TRBJ1-1,CASSQDRPENLNTEAFF
-,TRBV7-9,TRBJ2-1,CASSLARGLGEQFF
-,TRBV6-6,TRBJ1-3,CASSASRTGSGNTIYF
-,TRBV18,TRBJ2-1,CASSRTADEQFF
-,TRBV6-2/TRBV6-3,TRBJ2-5,CASSGGQYQETQYF
few,TRBV5-1,TRBJ2-3,CASSLARDRVGDTQYF
-,TRBV27,TRBJ1-1,CASSPRTGTIMNTEAFF
-,TRBV7-2,TRBJ1-4,CASSATGAWATNEKLFF
-,TRBV7-2,TRBJ2-1,CASSLTSSGINEQFF
few,TRBV7-3,TRBJ2-5,CATSRARQETQYF
many,TRBV11-2,TRBJ2-1,CASSPRGSGNDNEQFF
-,TRBV20-1,TRBJ2-7,CSARVGPYEQYF
few,TRBV9,TRBJ2-7,CASSVALALHPYEQYF
-,TRBV6-6,TRBJ2-1,CASSVLGQSNEQFF
-,TRBV20-1,TRBJ2-5,CSASYRVGRETQYF
-,TRBV7-2,TRBJ2-7,CASSQRTSWGLEQYF